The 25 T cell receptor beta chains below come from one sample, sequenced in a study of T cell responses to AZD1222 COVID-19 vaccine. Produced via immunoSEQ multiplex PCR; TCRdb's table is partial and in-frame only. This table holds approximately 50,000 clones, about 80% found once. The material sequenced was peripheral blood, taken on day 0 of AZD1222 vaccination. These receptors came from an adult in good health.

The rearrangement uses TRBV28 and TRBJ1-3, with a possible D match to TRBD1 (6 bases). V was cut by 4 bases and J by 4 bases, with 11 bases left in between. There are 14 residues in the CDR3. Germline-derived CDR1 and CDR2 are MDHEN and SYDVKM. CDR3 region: CASSSHREGNTIYF. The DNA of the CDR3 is TGTGCCAGCAGTTCGCACAGGGAGGGAAACACCATATATTTT.

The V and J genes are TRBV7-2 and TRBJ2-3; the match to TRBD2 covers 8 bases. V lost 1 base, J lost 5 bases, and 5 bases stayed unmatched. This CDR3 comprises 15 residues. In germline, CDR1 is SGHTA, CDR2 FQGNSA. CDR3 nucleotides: TGTGCCAGCAGCTTAGACGGGGGGGCCAAAGATACGCAGTATTTT. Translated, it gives CASSLDGGAKDTQYF.

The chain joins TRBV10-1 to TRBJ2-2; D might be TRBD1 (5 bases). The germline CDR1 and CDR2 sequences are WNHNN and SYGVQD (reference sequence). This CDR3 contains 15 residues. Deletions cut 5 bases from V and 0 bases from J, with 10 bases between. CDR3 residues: CASSTGPSNTGELFF. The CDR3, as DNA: TGCGCCAGCAGTACAGGACCTTCGAACACCGGGGAGCTGTTTTTT.

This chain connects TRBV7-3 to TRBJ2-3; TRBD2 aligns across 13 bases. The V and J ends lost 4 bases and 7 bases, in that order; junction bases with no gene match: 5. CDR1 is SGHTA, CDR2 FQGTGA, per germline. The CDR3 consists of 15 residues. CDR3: CASSSGLAGFNTQYF. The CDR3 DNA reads TGTGCCAGCAGCTCGGGACTAGCGGGATTTAATACGCAGTATTTT.

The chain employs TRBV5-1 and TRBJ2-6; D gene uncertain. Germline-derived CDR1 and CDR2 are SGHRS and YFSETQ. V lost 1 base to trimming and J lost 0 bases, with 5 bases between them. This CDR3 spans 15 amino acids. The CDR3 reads CASSLRFSGANVLTF. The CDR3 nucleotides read TGCGCCAGCAGCTTGCGATTCTCTGGGGCCAACGTCCTGACTTTC.

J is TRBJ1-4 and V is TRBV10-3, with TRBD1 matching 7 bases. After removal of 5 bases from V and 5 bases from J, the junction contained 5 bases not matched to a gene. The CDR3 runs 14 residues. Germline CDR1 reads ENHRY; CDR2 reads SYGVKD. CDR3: CAISTQGGNEKLFF. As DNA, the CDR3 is TGTGCCATCAGTACCCAGGGGGGCAATGAAAAACTGTTTTTT.

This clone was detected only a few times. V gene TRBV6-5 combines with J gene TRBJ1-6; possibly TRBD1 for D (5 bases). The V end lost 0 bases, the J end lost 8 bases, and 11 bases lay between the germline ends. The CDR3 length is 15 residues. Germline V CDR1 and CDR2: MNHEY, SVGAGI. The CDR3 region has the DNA TGTGCCAGCAGTTACTCGGGGGAGTTGGATTCACCCCTCCACTTT. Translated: CASSYSGELDSPLHF.

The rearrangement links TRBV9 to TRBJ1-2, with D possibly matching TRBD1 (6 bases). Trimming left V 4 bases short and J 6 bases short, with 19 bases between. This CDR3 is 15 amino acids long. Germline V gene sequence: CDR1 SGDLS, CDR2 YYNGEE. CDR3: CASSPSGGRIHGYTF. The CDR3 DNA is TGTGCCAGCAGCCCATCCGGGGGGCGCATCCATGGCTACACCTTC.

The CDR3 nucleotides are TGTGCCAGCAGCAGATCCCGTGGGTACGACATTCAGTACTTC. As protein: CASSRSRGYDIQYF. The chain employs TRBV28 and TRBJ2-4, with D unresolved. Per the germline V gene, CDR1 is MDHEN and CDR2 is SYDVKM. Trimming removed 6 bases at V and 8 bases at J, with 17 bases between. This CDR3 has 14 amino acids.

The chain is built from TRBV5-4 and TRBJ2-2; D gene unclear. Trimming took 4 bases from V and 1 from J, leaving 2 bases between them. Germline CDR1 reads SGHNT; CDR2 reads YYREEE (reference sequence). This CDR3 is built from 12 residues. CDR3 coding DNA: TGTGCCAGCAGCAGGAACACCGGGGAGCTGTTTTTT. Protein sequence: CASSRNTGELFF. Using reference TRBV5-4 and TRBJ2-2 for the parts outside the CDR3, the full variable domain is ETGVTQSPTHLIKTRGQQVTLRCSSQSGHNTVSWYQQALGQGPQFIFQYYREEENGRGNFPPRFSGLQFPNYSSELNVNALELDDSALYLCASSRNTGELFFGEGSRLTVL.

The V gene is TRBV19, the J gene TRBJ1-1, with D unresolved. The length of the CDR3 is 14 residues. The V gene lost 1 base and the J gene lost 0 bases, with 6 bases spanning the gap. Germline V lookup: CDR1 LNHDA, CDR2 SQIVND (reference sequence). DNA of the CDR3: TGTGCCAGTAGTATAGTGGGAATGAACACTGAAGCTTTCTTT. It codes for CASSIVGMNTEAFF.

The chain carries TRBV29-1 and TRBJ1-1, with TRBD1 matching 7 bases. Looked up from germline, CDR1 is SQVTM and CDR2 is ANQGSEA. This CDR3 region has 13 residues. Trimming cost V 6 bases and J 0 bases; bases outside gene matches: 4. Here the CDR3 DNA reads TGCAGCGTCTGGGGACAGATGAACACTGAAGCTTTCTTT. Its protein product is CSVWGQMNTEAFF.

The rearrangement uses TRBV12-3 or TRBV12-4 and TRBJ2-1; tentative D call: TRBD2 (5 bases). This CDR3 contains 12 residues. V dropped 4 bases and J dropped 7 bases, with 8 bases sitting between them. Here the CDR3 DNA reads TGTGCCAGCAGTTCCGGACTGAATGAGCAGTTCTTC. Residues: CASSSGLNEQFF.

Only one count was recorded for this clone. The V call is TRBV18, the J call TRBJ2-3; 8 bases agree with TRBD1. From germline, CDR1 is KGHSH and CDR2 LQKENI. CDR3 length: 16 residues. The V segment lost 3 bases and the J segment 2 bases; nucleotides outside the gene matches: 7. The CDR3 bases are TGTGCCAGCTCACCTAAGGTGGGACAGGCCACAGATACGCAGTATTTT. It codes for CASSPKVGQATDTQYF.

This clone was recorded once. DNA for the CDR3: TGTGCCAGCAGCCCGACCTCCGACAGCTACGAGCAGTACTTC. Protein sequence: CASSPTSDSYEQYF. The chain carries TRBV4-2 and TRBJ2-7, with D perhaps TRBD1 (5 bases). V was trimmed by 4 bases and J by 3 bases, leaving 13 bases between them. Germline CDR1 reads LGHNA; CDR2 reads YNFKEQ. There are 14 residues in the CDR3.

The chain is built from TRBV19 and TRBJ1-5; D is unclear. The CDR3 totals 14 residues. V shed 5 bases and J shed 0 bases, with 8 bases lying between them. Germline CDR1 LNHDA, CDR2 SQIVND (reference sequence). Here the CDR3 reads CASSGTGSNQPQHF. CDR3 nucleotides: TGTGCCAGTAGTGGAACGGGTAGCAATCAGCCCCAGCATTTT.

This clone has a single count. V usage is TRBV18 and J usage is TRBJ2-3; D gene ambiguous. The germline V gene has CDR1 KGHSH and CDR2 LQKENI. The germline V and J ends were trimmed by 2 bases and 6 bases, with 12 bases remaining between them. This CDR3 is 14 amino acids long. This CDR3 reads CASSPRSASDTQYF. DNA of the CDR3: TGTGCCAGCTCACCAAGGTCAGCGAGTGATACGCAGTATTTT.

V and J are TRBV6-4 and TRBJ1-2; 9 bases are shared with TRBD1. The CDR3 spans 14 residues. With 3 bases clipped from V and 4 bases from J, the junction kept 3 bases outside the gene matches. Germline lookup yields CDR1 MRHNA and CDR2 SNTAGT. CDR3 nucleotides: TGTGCCAGCAGTGAAGGGACAGGGTCCTATGGCTACACCTTC. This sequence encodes CASSEGTGSYGYTF.

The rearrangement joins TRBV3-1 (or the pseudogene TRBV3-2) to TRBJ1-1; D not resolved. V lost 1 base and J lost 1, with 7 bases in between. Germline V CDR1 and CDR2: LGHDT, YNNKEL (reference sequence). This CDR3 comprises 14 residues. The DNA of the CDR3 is TGTGCCAGCAGCCAAGTAGAGAAGAACACTGAAGCTTTCTTT. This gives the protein CASSQVEKNTEAFF.

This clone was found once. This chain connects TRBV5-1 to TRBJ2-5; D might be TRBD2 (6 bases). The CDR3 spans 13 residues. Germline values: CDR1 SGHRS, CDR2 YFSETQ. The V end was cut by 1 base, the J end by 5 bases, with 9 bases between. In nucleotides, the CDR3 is TGCGCCAGCAGCTTGACTAGCTCGGAGACCCAGTACTTC. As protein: CASSLTSSETQYF.

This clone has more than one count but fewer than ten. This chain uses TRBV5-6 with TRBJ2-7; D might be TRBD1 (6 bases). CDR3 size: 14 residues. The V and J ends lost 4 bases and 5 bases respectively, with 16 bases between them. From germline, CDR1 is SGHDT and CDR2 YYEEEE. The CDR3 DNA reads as TGTGCCAGCAGCACAATAACAGGGTCCCACGAGCAGTACGTC. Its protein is CASSTITGSHEQYV.

In DNA form, the CDR3 reads TGCAGCGTGACCCGATTACTAGCGGGAATAACCTACAATGAGCAGTTCTTC. Translation: CSVTRLLAGITYNEQFF. The gene calls are TRBV29-1 and TRBJ2-1; TRBD2 matches 10 bases. V was clipped by 6 bases and J by 2 bases; unmatched bases: 13. The CDR3 is 17 residues long. Germline lookup yields CDR1 SQVTM and CDR2 ANQGSEA.

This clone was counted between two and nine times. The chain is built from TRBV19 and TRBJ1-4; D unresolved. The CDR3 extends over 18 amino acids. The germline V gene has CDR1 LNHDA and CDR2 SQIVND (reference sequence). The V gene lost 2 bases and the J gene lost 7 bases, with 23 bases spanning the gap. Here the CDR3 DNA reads TGTGCCAGTAGTATAAGCTCCGTGCTCGGTCGATCGGGTGAAAAACTGTTTTTT. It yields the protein CASSISSVLGRSGEKLFF.

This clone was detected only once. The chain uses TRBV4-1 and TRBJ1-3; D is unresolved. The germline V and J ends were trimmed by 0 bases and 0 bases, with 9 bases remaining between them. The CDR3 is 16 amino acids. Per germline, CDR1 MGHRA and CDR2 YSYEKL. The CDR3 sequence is CASSQETGTSGNTIYF. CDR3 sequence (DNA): TGCGCCAGCAGCCAAGAAACGGGAACCTCTGGAAACACCATATATTTT.

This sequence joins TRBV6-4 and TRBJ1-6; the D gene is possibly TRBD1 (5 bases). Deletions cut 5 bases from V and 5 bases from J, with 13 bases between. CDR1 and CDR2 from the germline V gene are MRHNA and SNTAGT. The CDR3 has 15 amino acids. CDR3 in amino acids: CASSPQRGDNSPLHF. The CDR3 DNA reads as TGTGCCAGCAGTCCCCAGCGGGGGGATAATTCACCCCTCCACTTT.